What follows are 8 T cell receptor beta chains derived from one specimen sequenced in a study of T cell responses to AZD1222 COVID-19 vaccine. Some clones are missing from TCRdb's copy, which holds only in-frame ones; the method was immunoSEQ multiplex PCR. The repertoire holds some 170,000 clones, with about 87% as singletons. The sample was peripheral blood, taken 28 days after the second dose of the MenACWY control vaccine. The receptors here all came from an adult who received the MenACWY meningococcal vaccine as a control.

This chain uses TRBV5-1 with TRBJ1-2; the D is unclear. The ends were cut back, 1 base at V and 0 bases at J, with 10 bases in the middle. CDR1 and CDR2 (germline): SGHRS, YFSETQ. This CDR3 has 15 residues. The CDR3 coding sequence is TGCGCCAGCAGCTTGCTGCCAGCAGCTAACTATGGCTACACCTTC. Translation gives CASSLLPAANYGYTF.

This clone was found once. The genes are TRBV19 and TRBJ1-4, with D unresolved. In germline, CDR1 is LNHDA, CDR2 SQIVND (reference sequence). The CDR3 runs 13 residues. Trimming left V 10 bases short and J 8 bases short, with 17 bases between. CDR3 sequence (DNA): TGTGCCACGTCACAGTCCGAGCGGGAAAAACTGTTTTTT. Amino acid sequence: CATSQSEREKLFF.

The CDR3 sequence: CATSGGADNEQFF. CDR3 sequence (DNA): TGTGCCACCAGTGGGGGGGCAGACAATGAGCAGTTCTTC. The chain links TRBV24-1 to TRBJ2-1, with D perhaps assigned TRBD1 or TRBD2 (6 bases each). Germline CDR1 is KGHDR and CDR2 is SFDVKD. The CDR3 consists of 13 residues. V was pared by 5 bases and J by 5 bases, with 9 bases between.

The V and J genes are TRBV20-1 and TRBJ1-1; D gene uncertain. V was shortened by 3 bases and J by 6 bases, with 8 bases between the two germline ends. This CDR3 comprises 11 residues. Looked up from germline, CDR1 is DFQATT and CDR2 is SNEGSKA (reference sequence). The CDR3 nucleotides read TGCAGTGCTAGCCGGGATCCTGAAGCTTTCTTT. Amino acids: CSASRDPEAFF.

J is TRBJ2-5 and V is TRBV30, with D perhaps being TRBD1 or TRBD2 (5 bases each). V lost 5 bases and J 0 bases, leaving 10 bases between the germline ends. This CDR3 comprises 13 residues. Germline V gives CDR1 GTSNPN, CDR2 SVGIG (reference sequence). CDR3 residues: CAWGRQNQETQYF. The CDR3 nucleotides read TGTGCCTGGGGGAGACAGAACCAAGAGACCCAGTACTTC.

This clone appeared a single time. This chain uses TRBV2 with TRBJ1-1; D is undetermined. The CDR3 length is 16 residues. V was clipped by 8 bases and J by 4 bases, with 23 bases between them. Germline lookup yields CDR1 SNHLY and CDR2 FYNNEI. As DNA, the CDR3 is TGTGCCAGCGGAGGAATAGGGTTCGTCAGGATCACTGAAGCTTTCTTT. Amino acid sequence: CASGGIGFVRITEAFF.

V and J are TRBV5-6 and TRBJ2-7; 8 bases align to TRBD2. This CDR3 spans 14 amino acids. The V gene end was trimmed by 4 bases and the J gene end by 6 bases; junction bases not matched to a gene: 9. Germline V gene sequence: CDR1 SGHDT, CDR2 YYEEEE. CDR3 coding DNA: TGTGCCAGCAGCCCTGGGGGACTAGTTCGCGAGCAGTACTTC. Protein: CASSPGGLVREQYF.

CDR3 loop: CASSYRGPYEQYF. As DNA, the CDR3 is TGTGCCAGCAGTTACAGGGGACCCTACGAGCAGTACTTC. This chain uses TRBV6-5 with TRBJ2-7; D tentatively reads TRBD1 or TRBD2 (5 bases each). CDR1 and CDR2 from the germline V gene are MNHEY and SVGAGI. This CDR3 is 13 amino acids long. V was shortened by 2 bases and J by 2 bases, with 7 bases between the two germline ends.